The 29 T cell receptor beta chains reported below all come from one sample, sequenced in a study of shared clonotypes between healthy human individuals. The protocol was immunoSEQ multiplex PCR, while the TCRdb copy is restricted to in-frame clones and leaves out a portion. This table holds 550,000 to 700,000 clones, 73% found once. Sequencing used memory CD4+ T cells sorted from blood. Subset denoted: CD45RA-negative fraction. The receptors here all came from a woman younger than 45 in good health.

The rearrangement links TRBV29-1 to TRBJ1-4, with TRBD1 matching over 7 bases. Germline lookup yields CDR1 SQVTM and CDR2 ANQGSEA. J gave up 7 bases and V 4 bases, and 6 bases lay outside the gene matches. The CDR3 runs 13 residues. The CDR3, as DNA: TGCAGCGTTGTTCCAGGGGGGGGTGAAAAACTGTTTTTT. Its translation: CSVVPGGGEKLFF.

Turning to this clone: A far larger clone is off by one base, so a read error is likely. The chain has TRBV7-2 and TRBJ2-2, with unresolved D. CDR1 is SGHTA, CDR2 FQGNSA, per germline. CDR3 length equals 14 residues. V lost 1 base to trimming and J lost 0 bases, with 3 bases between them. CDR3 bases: TGTGCCAGCAGCTTAGACGCGAACACCGGGGAGCTGTTTTTT. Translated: CASSLDANTGELFF.

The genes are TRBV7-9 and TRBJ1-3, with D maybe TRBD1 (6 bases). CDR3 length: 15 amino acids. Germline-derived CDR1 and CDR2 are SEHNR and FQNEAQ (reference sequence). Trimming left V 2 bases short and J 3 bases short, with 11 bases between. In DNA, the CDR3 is TGTGCCAGCAGCTTAACACAGGGTGTTGGAAACACCATATATTTT. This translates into CASSLTQGVGNTIYF. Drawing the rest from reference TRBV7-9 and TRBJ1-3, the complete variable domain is DTGVSQNPRHKITKRGQNVTFRCDPISEHNRLYWYRQTLGQGPEFLTYFQNEAQLEKSRLLSDRFSAERPKGSFSTLEIQRTEQGDSAMYLCASSLTQGVGNTIYFGEGSWLTVV.

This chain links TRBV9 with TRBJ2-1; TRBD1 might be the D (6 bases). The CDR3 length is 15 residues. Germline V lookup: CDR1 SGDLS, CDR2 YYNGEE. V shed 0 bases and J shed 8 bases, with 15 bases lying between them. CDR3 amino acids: CASSVAWQGHYEQFF. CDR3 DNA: TGTGCCAGCAGCGTAGCATGGCAGGGGCACTATGAGCAGTTCTTC.

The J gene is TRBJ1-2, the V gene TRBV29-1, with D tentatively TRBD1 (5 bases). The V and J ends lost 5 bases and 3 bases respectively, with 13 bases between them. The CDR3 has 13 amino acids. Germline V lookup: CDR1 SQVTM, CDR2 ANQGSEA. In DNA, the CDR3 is TGCAGCGTTACTAAACAGGTGGACTATGGCTACACCTTC. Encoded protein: CSVTKQVDYGYTF.

DNA for the CDR3: TGCGCCAGCAGCGGAGGACAGGGATACGAGCAGTACTTC. Translated: CASSGGQGYEQYF. J is TRBJ2-7 and V is TRBV5-1; 8 nucleotides align to TRBD1. The CDR3 spans 13 residues. Germline CDR1 is SGHRS and CDR2 is YFSETQ. The V segment lost 4 bases and the J segment 4 bases; nucleotides outside the gene matches: 4. The full variable domain, its missing parts supplied by reference TRBV5-1 and TRBJ2-7, is KAGVTQTPRYLIKTRGQQVTLSCSPISGHRSVSWYQQTPGQGLQFLFEYFSETQRNKGNFPGRFSGRQFSNSRSEMNVSTLELGDSALYLCASSGGQGYEQYFGPGTRLTVT.

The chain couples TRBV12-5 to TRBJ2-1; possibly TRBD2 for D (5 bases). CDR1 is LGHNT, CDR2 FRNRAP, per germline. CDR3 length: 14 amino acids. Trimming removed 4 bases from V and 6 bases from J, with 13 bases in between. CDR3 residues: CASGSSSSGNEQFF. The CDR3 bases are TGTGCTAGTGGTTCCTCTAGCAGCGGCAATGAGCAGTTCTTC.

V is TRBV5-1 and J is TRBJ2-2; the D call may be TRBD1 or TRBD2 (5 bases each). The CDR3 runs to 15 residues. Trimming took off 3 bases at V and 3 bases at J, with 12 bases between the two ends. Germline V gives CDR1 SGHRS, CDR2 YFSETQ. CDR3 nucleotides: TGCGCCAGCAGCTGGGGACCAGCAGACACCGGGGAGCTGTTTTTT. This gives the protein CASSWGPADTGELFF.

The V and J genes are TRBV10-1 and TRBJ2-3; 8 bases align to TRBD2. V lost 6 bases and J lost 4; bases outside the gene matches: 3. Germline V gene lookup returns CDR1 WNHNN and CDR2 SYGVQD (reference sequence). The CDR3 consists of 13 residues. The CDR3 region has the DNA TGCGCCAGCAGCCGGACTAGCTCAGATACGCAGTATTTT. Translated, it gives CASSRTSSDTQYF.

DNA for the CDR3: TGTGCCAGCAGCGCGAGACAGTCTTCCATCACAGATACGCAGTATTTT. It encodes CASSARQSSITDTQYF. The chain recombines TRBV13 with TRBJ2-3; tentatively, D is TRBD1 (5 bases). CDR1 PRHDT and CDR2 FYEKMQ come from the germline V gene (reference sequence). The CDR3 is 16 amino acids. Trimming removed 5 bases from V and 2 bases from J, with 17 bases in between.

CDR3 protein: CASSSSQGTSGGELFF. CDR3 in DNA: TGTGCCAGCAGCTCGTCACAGGGAACTTCGGGCGGGGAGCTGTTTTTT. The chain recombines TRBV28 with TRBJ2-2, with a possible D match to TRBD1 (6 bases). Per the germline V gene, CDR1 is MDHEN and CDR2 is SYDVKM. V lost 6 bases and J 7 bases, leaving 21 bases between the germline ends. The CDR3 is made up of 16 amino acids.

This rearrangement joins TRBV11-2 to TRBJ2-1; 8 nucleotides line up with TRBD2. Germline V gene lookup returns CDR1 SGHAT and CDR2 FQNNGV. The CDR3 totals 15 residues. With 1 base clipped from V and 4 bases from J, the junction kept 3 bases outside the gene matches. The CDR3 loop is CASSLVAGTYNEQFF. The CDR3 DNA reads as TGTGCCAGCAGCTTAGTAGCGGGGACTTACAATGAGCAGTTCTTC.

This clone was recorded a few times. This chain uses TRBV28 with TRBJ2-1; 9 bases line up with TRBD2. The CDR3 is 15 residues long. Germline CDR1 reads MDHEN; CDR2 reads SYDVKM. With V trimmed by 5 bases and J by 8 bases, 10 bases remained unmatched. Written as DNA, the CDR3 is TGTGCCAGCAGTCCTCCGGCGGGAGGGCCTTATGAGCAGTTCTTC. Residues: CASSPPAGGPYEQFF. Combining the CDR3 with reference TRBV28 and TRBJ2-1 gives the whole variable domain DVKVTQSSRYLVKRTGEKVFLECVQDMDHENMFWYRQDPGLGLRLIYFSYDVKMKEKGDIPEGYSVSREKKERFSLILESASTNQTSMYLCASSPPAGGPYEQFFGPGTRLTVL.

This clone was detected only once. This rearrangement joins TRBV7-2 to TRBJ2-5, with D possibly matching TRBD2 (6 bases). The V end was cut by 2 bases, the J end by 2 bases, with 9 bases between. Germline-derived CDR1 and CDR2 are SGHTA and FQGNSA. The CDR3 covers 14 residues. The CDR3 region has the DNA TGTGCCAGCAGCTTACGGCGGGATCAAGAGACCCAGTACTTC. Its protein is CASSLRRDQETQYF.

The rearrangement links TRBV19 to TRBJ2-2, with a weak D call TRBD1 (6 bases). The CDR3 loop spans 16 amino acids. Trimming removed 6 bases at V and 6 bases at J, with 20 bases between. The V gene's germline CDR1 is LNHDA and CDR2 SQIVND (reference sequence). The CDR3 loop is CASRLMDSPWAGELFF. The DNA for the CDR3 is TGTGCCAGTAGGTTAATGGACAGCCCGTGGGCCGGGGAGCTGTTTTTT.

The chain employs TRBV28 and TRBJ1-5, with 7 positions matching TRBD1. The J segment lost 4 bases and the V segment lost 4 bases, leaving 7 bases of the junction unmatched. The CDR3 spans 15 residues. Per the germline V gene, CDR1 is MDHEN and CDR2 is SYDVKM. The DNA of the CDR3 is TGTGCCAGCAGTTCTAGACAGGGCCCAAATCAGCCCCAGCATTTT. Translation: CASSSRQGPNQPQHF.

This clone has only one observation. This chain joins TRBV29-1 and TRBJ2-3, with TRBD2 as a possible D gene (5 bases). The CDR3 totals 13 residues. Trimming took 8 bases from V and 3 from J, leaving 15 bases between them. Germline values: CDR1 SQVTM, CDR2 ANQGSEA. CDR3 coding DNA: TGCAGCTGTCCGGGGTCTAAAACAGATACGCAGTATTTT. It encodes CSCPGSKTDTQYF.

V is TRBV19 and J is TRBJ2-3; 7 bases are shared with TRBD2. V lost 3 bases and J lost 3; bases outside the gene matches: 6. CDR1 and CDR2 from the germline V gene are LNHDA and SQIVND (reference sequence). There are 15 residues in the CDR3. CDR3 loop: CASSIRLAGTDTQYF. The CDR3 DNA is TGTGCCAGTAGTATCAGACTAGCCGGTACAGATACGCAGTATTTT.

The CDR3 sequence is CASSKSARLNTEAFF. DNA of the CDR3: TGTGCCAGCAGCAAATCGGCCAGATTGAACACTGAAGCTTTCTTT. This chain joins TRBV21-1 and TRBJ1-1. TRBV21-1 has pseudogene status. This CDR3 contains 15 residues.

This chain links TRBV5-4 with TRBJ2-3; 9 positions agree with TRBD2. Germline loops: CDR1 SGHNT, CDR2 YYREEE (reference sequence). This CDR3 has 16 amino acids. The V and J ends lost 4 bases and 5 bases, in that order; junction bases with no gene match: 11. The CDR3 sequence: CASSTIAGALVDTQYF. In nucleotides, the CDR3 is TGTGCCAGCAGCACGATAGCGGGAGCTTTGGTAGATACGCAGTATTTT.

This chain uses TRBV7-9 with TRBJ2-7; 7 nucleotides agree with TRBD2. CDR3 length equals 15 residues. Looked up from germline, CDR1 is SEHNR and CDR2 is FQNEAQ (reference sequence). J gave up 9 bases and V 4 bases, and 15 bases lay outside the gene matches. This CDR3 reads CASSSGAGPTHGQYF. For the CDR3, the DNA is TGTGCCAGCAGCTCGGGAGCGGGGCCTACCCACGGGCAGTACTTC.

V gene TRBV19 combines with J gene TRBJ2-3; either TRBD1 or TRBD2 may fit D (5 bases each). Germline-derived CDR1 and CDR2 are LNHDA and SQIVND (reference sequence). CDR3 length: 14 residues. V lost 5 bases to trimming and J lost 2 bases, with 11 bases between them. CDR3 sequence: CASSGRDHTDTQYF. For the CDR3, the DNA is TGTGCCAGTAGTGGACGGGACCACACAGATACGCAGTATTTT.

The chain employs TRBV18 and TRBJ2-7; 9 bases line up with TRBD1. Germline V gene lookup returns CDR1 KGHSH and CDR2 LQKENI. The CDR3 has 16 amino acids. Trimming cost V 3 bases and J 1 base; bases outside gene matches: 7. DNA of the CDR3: TGTGCCAGCTCACCTCTGGGACAGGGACGATCCTACGAGCAGTACTTC. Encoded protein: CASSPLGQGRSYEQYF.

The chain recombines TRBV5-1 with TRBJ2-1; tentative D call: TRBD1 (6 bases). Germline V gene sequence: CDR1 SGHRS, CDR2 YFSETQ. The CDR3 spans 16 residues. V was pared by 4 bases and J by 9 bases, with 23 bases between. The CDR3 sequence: CASSRNVGARLSEQFF. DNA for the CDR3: TGCGCCAGCAGCCGAAATGTGGGGGCGCGGCTTAGTGAGCAGTTCTTC.

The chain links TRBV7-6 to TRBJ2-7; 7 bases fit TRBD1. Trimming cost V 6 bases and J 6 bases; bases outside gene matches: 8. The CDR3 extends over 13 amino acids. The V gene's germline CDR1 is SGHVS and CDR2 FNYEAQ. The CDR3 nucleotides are TGTGCCAGCAGTTCAACCACAGGGGCCGAGCAGTACTTC. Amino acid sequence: CASSSTTGAEQYF.

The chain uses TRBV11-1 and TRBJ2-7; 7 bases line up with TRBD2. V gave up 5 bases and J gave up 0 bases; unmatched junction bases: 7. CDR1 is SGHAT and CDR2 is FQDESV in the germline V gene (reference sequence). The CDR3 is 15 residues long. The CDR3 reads CASSRPRGSSYEQYF. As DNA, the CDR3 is TGTGCCAGCAGCCGCCCCCGCGGGAGCTCCTACGAGCAGTACTTC.

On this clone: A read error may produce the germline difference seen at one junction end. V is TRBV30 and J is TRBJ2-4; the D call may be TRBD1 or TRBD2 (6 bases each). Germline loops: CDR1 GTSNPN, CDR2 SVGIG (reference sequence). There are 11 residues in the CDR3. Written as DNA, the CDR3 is TGTGCCTGGAGCGTAGGGGGGCTGAATTTATTC. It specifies CAWSVGGLNLF.

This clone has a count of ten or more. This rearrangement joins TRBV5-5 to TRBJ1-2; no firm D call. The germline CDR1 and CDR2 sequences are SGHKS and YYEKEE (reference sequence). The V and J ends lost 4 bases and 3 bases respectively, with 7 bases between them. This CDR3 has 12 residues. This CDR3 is CASSRQYYGYTF. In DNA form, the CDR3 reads TGTGCCAGCAGCCGGCAGTACTATGGCTACACCTTC.

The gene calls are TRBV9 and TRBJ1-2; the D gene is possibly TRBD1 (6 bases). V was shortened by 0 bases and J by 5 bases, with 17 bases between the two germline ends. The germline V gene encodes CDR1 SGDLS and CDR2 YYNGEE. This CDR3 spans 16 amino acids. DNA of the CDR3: TGTGCCAGCAGCGTAGAAGTGGGGACGGGGGCATATGGCTACACCTTC. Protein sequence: CASSVEVGTGAYGYTF.